These 13 T cell receptor beta chains originate from one sample sequenced in a study of blood T cell repertoires in COVID-19. The method was immunoSEQ multiplex PCR; TCRdb's version includes in-frame clones alone and lacks a portion of them. The table shows 300,000 to 450,000 clones, with 88% occurring only once. The sample comprised PBMCs or T cells enriched from blood (not recorded which). These receptors were collected from a young woman who had been exposed to COVID-19.

The CDR3 reads CSASDPGLAGGPFEQFF. DNA of the CDR3: TGCAGTGCTAGTGATCCGGGACTAGCGGGAGGGCCGTTTGAGCAGTTCTTC. J is TRBJ2-1 and V is TRBV20-1; 16 positions match TRBD2. Germline trimming cut 3 bases from V and 9 bases from J; bases unmatched to any gene: 11. The germline V gene encodes CDR1 DFQATT and CDR2 SNEGSKA (reference sequence). This CDR3 comprises 17 residues.

The V call is TRBV7-9, the J call TRBJ2-1; 9 bases are a match to TRBD1. V lost 3 bases to trimming and J lost 8 bases; unmatched junction nucleotides: 8. The CDR3 is made up of 15 amino acids. Germline-derived CDR1 and CDR2 are SEHNR and FQNEAQ (reference sequence). The CDR3 coding sequence is TGTGCCAGCAGCTTTAGGGACAGGGTGTTCGATGAGCAGTTCTTC. It is translated as CASSFRDRVFDEQFF. The full variable domain, with the rest looked up from reference TRBV7-9 and TRBJ2-1, is DTGVSQNPRHKITKRGQNVTFRCDPISEHNRLYWYRQTLGQGPEFLTYFQNEAQLEKSRLLSDRFSAERPKGSFSTLEIQRTEQGDSAMYLCASSFRDRVFDEQFFGPGTRLTVL.

This clone was recorded a few times. V is TRBV25-1 and J is TRBJ2-2; tentative D call: TRBD2 (7 bases). The germline V gene encodes CDR1 MGHDK and CDR2 SYGVNS. V was cut by 2 bases and J by 6 bases, with 10 bases left in between. This CDR3 has 14 residues. In DNA, the CDR3 is TGTGCCAGCAGTGAACGGGGGGCGTCCGGGGAGCTGTTTTTT. Residues: CASSERGASGELFF.

J is TRBJ1-2 and V is TRBV27, with TRBD1 matching 8 bases. The ends lost 5 bases at V and 7 bases at J; junction bases unmatched: 12. CDR3 length: 15 residues. Germline V lookup: CDR1 MNHEY, CDR2 SMNVEV (reference sequence). The CDR3 bases are TGTGCCAGCAGTCCGACGATGACAGGGGCAGGTGGCTACACCTTC. Protein: CASSPTMTGAGGYTF.

This chain joins TRBV30 and TRBJ1-4, with 10 bases aligning to TRBD1. From germline, CDR1 is GTSNPN and CDR2 SVGIG (reference sequence). J lost 6 bases, V lost 7 bases, and 11 bases had no gene match. The CDR3 runs to 15 residues. This CDR3 is CASPGTGVPYEKLFF. DNA for the CDR3: TGTGCCTCACCCGGGACAGGGGTACCCTATGAAAAACTGTTTTTT. Drawing the rest from reference TRBV30 and TRBJ1-4, the complete variable domain is SQTIHQWPATLVQPVGSPLSLECTVEGTSNPNLYWYRQAAGRGLQLLFYSVGIGQISSEVPQNLSASRPQDRQFILSSKKLLLSDSGFYLCASPGTGVPYEKLFFGSGTQLSVL.

The chain carries TRBV7-8 and TRBJ2-1; 8 bases align to TRBD2. Germline values: CDR1 SGHVS, CDR2 FQNEAQ. V dropped 0 bases and J dropped 7; count of bases not matched to a gene: 14. The CDR3 runs 18 residues. The CDR3 bases are TGTGCCAGCAGCTTAGCGCGGGGTGGAAGCGGGAGTTTGAATGAGCAGTTCTTC. The encoded protein is CASSLARGGSGSLNEQFF. The complete variable domain, with remaining parts taken from reference TRBV7-8 and TRBJ2-1, reads GAGVSQSPRYKVAKRGQDVALRCDPISGHVSLFWYQQALGQGPEFLTYFQNEAQLDKSGLPSDRFFAERPEGSVSTLKIQRTQQEDSAVYLCASSLARGGSGSLNEQFFGPGTRLTVL.

The chain employs TRBV9 and TRBJ2-3; a possible D gene is TRBD2 (6 bases). This CDR3 contains 14 residues. Trimming stripped 4 bases from V and 8 bases from J, with 17 bases between. Germline V CDR1 and CDR2: SGDLS, YYNGEE. CDR3 residues: CASSPGVGGITQYF. The CDR3, as DNA: TGTGCCAGCAGCCCCGGAGTGGGGGGTATTACGCAGTATTTT.

The chain recombines TRBV11-3 with TRBJ1-3, with 11 bases identical to TRBD1. V was clipped by 3 bases and J by 3 bases; unmatched bases: 4. This CDR3 is 16 amino acids long. Per germline, CDR1 SGHNT and CDR2 YENEEA. The CDR3 spells CASSFLDRGLGNTIYF. As DNA, the CDR3 is TGTGCCAGCAGCTTTTTGGACAGGGGGCTTGGAAACACCATATATTTT.

The chain has TRBV10-1 and TRBJ2-7; 11 bases map to TRBD1. In germline, CDR1 is WNHNN, CDR2 SYGVQD (reference sequence). This CDR3 is built from 14 residues. V lost 6 bases to trimming and J lost 4 bases; unmatched junction nucleotides: 5. Here the CDR3 reads CASSPGTGGYEQYF. Written as DNA, the CDR3 is TGCGCCAGCAGCCCCGGGACAGGGGGGTACGAGCAGTACTTC.

Remarks on this clone: The sample contains more than one DNA sequence encoding this CDR3. CDR3: CASSPGQGTYEQYF. CDR3 bases: TGTGCCAGTAGTCCGGGACAGGGGACCTACGAGCAGTACTTC. The chain couples TRBV19 to TRBJ2-7; 10 bases are shared with TRBD1. Per germline, CDR1 LNHDA and CDR2 SQIVND (reference sequence). The CDR3 contains 14 residues. The V gene end was trimmed by 5 bases and the J gene end by 2 bases; junction bases not matched to a gene: 3.

The V gene is TRBV12-3 or TRBV12-4, the J gene TRBJ2-1; the D gene is possibly TRBD1 (6 bases). The CDR3 length is 12 residues. V was shortened by 3 bases and J by 13 bases, with 13 bases between the two germline ends. In nucleotides, the CDR3 is TGTGCCAGCAGTTTTCAGGGGAACCAACAGTTCTTC. Residues: CASSFQGNQQFF.

This clone was detected once. Different DNA sequences within this sample yield the same CDR3. The V and J genes are TRBV27 and TRBJ1-1, with D uncertain. Trimming left V 0 bases short and J 8 bases short, with 7 bases between. Germline V gene data show CDR1 as MNHEY and CDR2 as SMNVEV (reference sequence). This CDR3 has 12 residues. This chain's CDR3 is CASSLSGREAFF. The DNA for the CDR3 is TGTGCCAGCAGTTTATCGGGGAGGGAAGCTTTCTTT.

J is TRBJ2-7 and V is TRBV14; 13 nucleotides align to TRBD2. The V segment lost 5 bases and the J segment 3 bases; nucleotides outside the gene matches: 10. This CDR3 region has 17 residues. The germline gives CDR1 SGHDN, CDR2 FVKESK. The CDR3 sequence: CASSKGSGLAGVYEQYF. The CDR3 DNA reads TGTGCCAGCAGCAAAGGATCCGGACTAGCGGGAGTCTACGAGCAGTACTTC.